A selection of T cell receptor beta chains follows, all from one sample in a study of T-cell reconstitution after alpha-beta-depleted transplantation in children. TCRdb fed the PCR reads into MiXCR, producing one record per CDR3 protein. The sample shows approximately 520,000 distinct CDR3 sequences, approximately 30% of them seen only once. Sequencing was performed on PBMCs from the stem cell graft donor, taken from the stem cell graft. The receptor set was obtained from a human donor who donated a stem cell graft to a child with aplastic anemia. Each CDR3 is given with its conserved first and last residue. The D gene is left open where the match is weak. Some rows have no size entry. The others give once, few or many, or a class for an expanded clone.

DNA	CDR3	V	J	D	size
TGTGCCAGCAGTTCCGCTGGGGGGAGCGGGACGTACCAAGAGACCCAGTACTTC	CASSSAGGSGTYQETQYF	TRBV12-3/TRBV12-4	TRBJ2-5	TRBD2	-
TGTGCCAGCAGCTTAAATGGACAGGCCTTCGCCTCCTTCTATGGCTACACCTTC	CASSLNGQAFASFYGYTF	TRBV11-2	TRBJ1-2	TRBD1	few
TGTGCCAGCTCACCAACTAGCGGGAGGGAAAATGAGCAGTTCTTC	CASSPTSGRENEQFF	TRBV18	TRBJ2-1	TRBD2	-
TGTGCCAGCAGCCCCCGAATGCGGGAGGGGGGAAACATTCAGTACTTC	CASSPRMREGGNIQYF	TRBV7-2	TRBJ2-4	TRBD2	many
TGTGCCAGCGAGGCGGGGGCATCCTACGAGCAGTACTTC	CASEAGASYEQYF	TRBV11-3	TRBJ2-7	-	few
TGTGCCACCAGCAGAGGACCGGGGGATGAGCAGTTCTTC	CATSRGPGDEQFF	TRBV15	TRBJ2-1	-	few
TGTGCCAGCTCCCGTGGACAGGGGGACTCCTACGAGCAGTACTTC	CASSRGQGDSYEQYF	TRBV18	TRBJ2-7	TRBD1	-
TGTGCCAGCAGCTTCGGGTGGGGACCAACCTACGAGCAGTACTTC	CASSFGWGPTYEQYF	TRBV5-4	TRBJ2-7	-	-
TGCAGTGCTAGGACCGTCTCAGATACGCAGTATTTT	CSARTVSDTQYF	TRBV20-1	TRBJ2-3	-	-
TGTGCCAGCAGTGGTTTCGGACTAGGCAATGAGCAGTTCTTC	CASSGFGLGNEQFF	TRBV12-3/TRBV12-4	TRBJ2-1	TRBD2	-
TGTGCTAGTGCCGAGGGCAATCAGCCCCAGCATTTT	CASAEGNQPQHF	TRBV12-5	TRBJ1-5	-	few
TGTGCCAGTAGTATAGATCATGGACAAATCAGCAATCAGCCCCAGCATTTT	CASSIDHGQISNQPQHF	TRBV19	TRBJ1-5	-	-
TGTGCCAGCAGTTACGCTTGGGATTTCCCCGGGGAGCTGTTTTTT	CASSYAWDFPGELFF	TRBV6-5	TRBJ2-2	-	few
TGTGCCAGCAGTCATAGCGGGGGGGGCACAGATACGCAGTATTTT	CASSHSGGGTDTQYF	TRBV28	TRBJ2-3	TRBD2	-
TGTGCCAGCAGTTGGACAGATACGCAGTATTTT	CASSWTDTQYF	TRBV12-3/TRBV12-4	TRBJ2-3	-	-
TGTGCCAGCAGTTTCGTGGGCCGGGAGCCCCAGCATTTT	CASSFVGREPQHF	TRBV12-3/TRBV12-4	TRBJ1-5	-	few
TGTGCCAGCAGCCCCCGGGGGGGGCTGAACACTGAAGCTTTCTTT	CASSPRGGLNTEAFF	TRBV7-3	TRBJ1-1	-	few
TGCGCCAGCAGCCGTAGGTCCGCGGCGGGAGCGGTCACAGATACGCAGTATTTT	CASSRRSAAGAVTDTQYF	TRBV5-1	TRBJ2-3	TRBD2	few
TGCGCCAGCAGCCCAGCTCAACGTGGACAGGGGCAGGGGGCCAACGTCCTGACTTTC	CASSPAQRGQGQGANVLTF	TRBV4-3	TRBJ2-6	TRBD1	once
TGTGCCAGCTCCTGGAGCCGGGGGGGGGCCAAAAACATTCAGTACTTC	CASSWSRGGAKNIQYF	TRBV6-1	TRBJ2-4	TRBD2	-
TGTGCCAGCAGCTTGGACTTCCTGAACTACGAGCAGTACTTC	CASSLDFLNYEQYF	TRBV7-8	TRBJ2-7	-	-
TGTGCCAGCAGCGTACAGGGTGCAACTAATGAAAAACTGTTTTTT	CASSVQGATNEKLFF	TRBV9	TRBJ1-4	-	few
TGCAGCGTTGTCAGGGCAGGAACAGATACGCAGTATTTT	CSVVRAGTDTQYF	TRBV29-1	TRBJ2-3	-	-
TGTGCCAGCAGCCCTAGCAGAAGCTCCTACGAGCAGTACTTC	CASSPSRSSYEQYF	TRBV5-5	TRBJ2-7	-	-
TGTGCCAGCAGCTCACGTAGGGAGCAGTACTTC	CASSSRREQYF	TRBV5-6	TRBJ2-7	-	few
TGTGCCAGCAGCCCCTGGGATACGCAGTATTTT	CASSPWDTQYF	TRBV28	TRBJ2-3	-	-
TGTGCCAGCAGCCGACGACAGGGGGCAATAGATACGCAGTATTTT	CASSRRQGAIDTQYF	TRBV7-2	TRBJ2-3	TRBD1	few
TGTGCCAGCAAGGGACTAGCGGGAGTAGCCTACAATGAGCAGTTCTTC	CASKGLAGVAYNEQFF	TRBV6-2/TRBV6-3	TRBJ2-1	TRBD2	-
TGTGCCAGCAGTTCAAGAGTAGCGGGAAGCTCCTACAATGAGCAGTTCTTC	CASSSRVAGSSYNEQFF	TRBV6-5	TRBJ2-1	TRBD2	-
TGCAGCGTTGGAGGGGTCGGGGGAGACACAGATACGCAGTATTTT	CSVGGVGGDTDTQYF	TRBV29-1	TRBJ2-3	-	-
TGCGCCAGCAGCCAAGACCGGGGTAGCCCCCCAGATACGCAGTATTTT	CASSQDRGSPPDTQYF	TRBV4-3	TRBJ2-3	-	few
TGCAGCGTTGAGGGACATAAGGACAATGAGCAGTTCTTC	CSVEGHKDNEQFF	TRBV29-1	TRBJ2-1	-	-